Listed below are T cell receptor beta chains from one sample, sequenced in a study of blood T cell repertoires in COVID-19. Assay used: immunoSEQ multiplex PCR; TCRdb lists only in-frame clones, some missing. The repertoire holds approximately 150,000 clones, with 84% as singletons. Source material: PBMCs or T cells enriched from blood (not recorded which). The receptors shown here come from a man aged 50 to 60 in a cohort exposed to, infected with or recovered from COVID-19 (not recorded which). Each CDR3 is given with its conserved first and last residue. D genes are given only for firm matches. Clone size, where shown, is once, few, many, or a class for clones that have expanded.

D gene: -; J gene: TRBJ2-1; V gene: TRBV5-1; clone size: once; CDR3 protein: CASSDQGGVNEQFF; CDR3 DNA: TGCGCCAGCAGCGACCAGGGTGGGGTGAATGAGCAGTTCTTC
D gene: -; J gene: TRBJ1-1; V gene: TRBV19; clone size: -; CDR3 protein: CASSIDFALYTEAFF; CDR3 DNA: TGTGCCAGTAGTATCGATTTCGCGCTGTACACTGAAGCTTTCTTT
D gene: -; J gene: TRBJ1-2; V gene: TRBV5-1; clone size: once; CDR3 protein: CASSLGTDYYGYTF; CDR3 DNA: TGCGCCAGCAGCTTGGGGACAGATTACTATGGCTACACCTTC
D gene: -; J gene: TRBJ2-6; V gene: TRBV15; clone size: -; CDR3 protein: CATSREKTTGANVLTF; CDR3 DNA: TGTGCCACCAGCAGAGAGAAGACAACTGGGGCCAACGTCCTGACTTTC
D gene: TRBD2; J gene: TRBJ2-2; V gene: TRBV7-2; clone size: -; CDR3 protein: CASSLVSGGAVGTGELFF; CDR3 DNA: TGTGCCAGCAGCTTAGTTAGCGGGGGGGCCGTTGGCACCGGGGAGCTGTTTTTT
D gene: TRBD2; J gene: TRBJ2-1; V gene: TRBV7-2; clone size: -; CDR3 protein: CASSPGLAGGRPPYNEQFF; CDR3 DNA: TGTGCCAGCAGCCCCGGACTAGCGGGGGGGCGCCCTCCCTACAATGAGCAGTTCTTC
D gene: TRBD1; J gene: TRBJ2-2; V gene: TRBV2; clone size: -; CDR3 protein: CASRTGEKGELFF; CDR3 DNA: TGTGCCAGTCGGACAGGGGAAAAGGGGGAGCTGTTTTTT
D gene: -; J gene: TRBJ1-2; V gene: TRBV18; clone size: -; CDR3 protein: CASSPIGGNYGYTF; CDR3 DNA: TGTGCCAGCTCACCTATAGGGGGTAACTATGGCTACACCTTC
D gene: -; J gene: TRBJ1-2; V gene: TRBV7-4; clone size: -; CDR3 protein: CASSLLQGYNYGYTF; CDR3 DNA: TGTGCCAGCAGCTTGTTACAGGGTTACAACTATGGCTACACCTTC
D gene: TRBD2; J gene: TRBJ2-7; V gene: TRBV13; clone size: -; CDR3 protein: CASSFGGTKLYEQYF; CDR3 DNA: TGTGCCAGCAGCTTCGGTGGGACTAAGCTCTACGAGCAGTACTTC
D gene: TRBD1; J gene: TRBJ2-1; V gene: TRBV28; clone size: -; CDR3 protein: CASSFTGTGGQNEQFF; CDR3 DNA: TGTGCCAGCAGTTTCACCGGGACAGGGGGCCAAAATGAGCAGTTCTTC
D gene: TRBD2; J gene: TRBJ2-1; V gene: TRBV7-6; clone size: -; CDR3 protein: CASSFLAGGNEQFF; CDR3 DNA: TGTGCCAGCAGCTTCTTAGCGGGGGGAAATGAGCAGTTCTTC
D gene: -; J gene: TRBJ2-1; V gene: TRBV19; clone size: -; CDR3 protein: CASSKAGPDYEQFF; CDR3 DNA: TGTGCCAGTAGTAAGGCGGGACCGGACTATGAGCAGTTCTTC
D gene: -; J gene: TRBJ1-2; V gene: TRBV15; clone size: -; CDR3 protein: CATSRDEWRRGYTF; CDR3 DNA: TGTGCCACCAGCAGAGATGAATGGAGGCGTGGCTACACCTTC
D gene: -; J gene: TRBJ1-2; V gene: TRBV14; clone size: -; CDR3 protein: CASSQDRRNYGYTF; CDR3 DNA: TGTGCCAGCAGCCAAGACAGGCGTAACTATGGCTACACCTTC
D gene: -; J gene: TRBJ2-7; V gene: TRBV27; clone size: -; CDR3 protein: CASSSDRMTYEQYF; CDR3 DNA: TGTGCCAGCAGTTCGGACAGAATGACCTACGAGCAGTACTTC
D gene: TRBD2; J gene: TRBJ2-5; V gene: TRBV7-3; clone size: -; CDR3 protein: CASSLREEETQYF; CDR3 DNA: TGTGCCAGCAGCTTACGGGAGGAAGAGACCCAGTACTTC
D gene: -; J gene: TRBJ2-5; V gene: TRBV7-9; clone size: once; CDR3 protein: CASSLEGLKTQYF; CDR3 DNA: TGTGCCAGCAGCTTAGAGGGGTTGAAGACCCAGTACTTC
D gene: -; J gene: TRBJ2-7; V gene: TRBV12-5; clone size: -; CDR3 protein: CASGLVGQGGYEQYF; CDR3 DNA: TGTGCTAGTGGTTTGGTCGGCCAGGGGGGCTACGAGCAGTACTTC
D gene: -; J gene: TRBJ2-5; V gene: TRBV3-1/TRBV3-2; clone size: -; CDR3 protein: CASSQEWGRTETQYF; CDR3 DNA: TGTGCCAGCAGCCAAGAATGGGGGCGCACAGAGACCCAGTACTTC
D gene: -; J gene: TRBJ1-1; V gene: TRBV6-4; clone size: -; CDR3 protein: CASSGGRNTEAFF; CDR3 DNA: TGTGCCAGCAGTGGAGGAAGGAACACTGAAGCTTTCTTT
D gene: -; J gene: TRBJ2-7; V gene: TRBV10-3; clone size: once; CDR3 protein: CAIRDIGLEQYF; CDR3 DNA: TGTGCCATCCGGGACATCGGGTTGGAGCAGTACTTC
D gene: -; J gene: TRBJ1-4; V gene: TRBV30; clone size: -; CDR3 protein: CAWKSVGGYNEKLFF; CDR3 DNA: TGTGCCTGGAAATCCGTGGGAGGCTATAATGAAAAACTGTTTTTT
D gene: -; J gene: TRBJ2-5; V gene: TRBV5-1; clone size: -; CDR3 protein: CASSRSVGDLEETQYF; CDR3 DNA: TGCGCCAGCAGCCGTTCGGTCGGGGATCTAGAAGAGACCCAGTACTTC